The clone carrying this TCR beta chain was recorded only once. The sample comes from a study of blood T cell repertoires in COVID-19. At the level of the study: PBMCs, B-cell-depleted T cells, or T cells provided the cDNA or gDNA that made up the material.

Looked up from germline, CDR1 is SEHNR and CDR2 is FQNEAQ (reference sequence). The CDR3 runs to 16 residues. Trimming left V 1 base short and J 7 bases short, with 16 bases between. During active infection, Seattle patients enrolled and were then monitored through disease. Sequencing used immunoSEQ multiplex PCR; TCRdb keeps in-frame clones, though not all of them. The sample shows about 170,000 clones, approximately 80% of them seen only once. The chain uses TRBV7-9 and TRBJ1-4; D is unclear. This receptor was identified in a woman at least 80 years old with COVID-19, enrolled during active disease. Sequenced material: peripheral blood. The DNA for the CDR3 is TGTGCCAGCAGCTTAGGGGCCGAGTCGGGAGGTGAAAAACTGTTTTTT. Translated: CASSLGAESGGEKLFF.